This T cell receptor beta chain was retrieved from a study of blood T cell repertoires in COVID-19. Study-level background: Italy, Spain and the United States were the sources of the convalescent and acute COVID-19 samples. PBMCs, B-cell-depleted T cells, or T cells provided the cDNA or gDNA that made up the material.

TCRdb keeps only in-frame clones here, not all; method: immunoSEQ multiplex PCR. The sample holds 110,000 or so clones; roughly 85% are singletons and the top ten take about 3%. CDR1 and CDR2 (germline): MNHEY, SVGEGT. Deletions cut 6 bases from V and 2 bases from J, with 14 bases between. The CDR3 runs to 14 residues. The source of this sequence is a man aged 35 to 55 with acute or convalescent COVID-19. The sample was peripheral blood. The V and J genes are TRBV6-2 or TRBV6-3 and TRBJ2-7; D possibly corresponds to TRBD2 (6 bases). CDR3 sequence (DNA): TGTGCCAGCAGCCCCGGGACTGCGACCTACGAGCAGTACTTC. Encoded protein: CASSPGTATYEQYF.